Following are 22 T cell receptor beta chains from one sample sequenced in a study of tumor and adjacent non-tumor tissue in lung cancer. Three rounds of nested PCR, following a modified ARM-PCR protocol, produced the TCRbeta library. TCRdb reanalysed the multiplex PCR reads using MiXCR and keeps one entry per CDR3 protein. The top ten hold less than 60% of the sample, which has fewer than 100,000 distinct CDR3 sequences, about four fifths seen once. The template was RNA from unsorted bulk tissue. Distant lung tissue was collected more than 3 cm away from the tumor edge. Material for sequencing was distant non-tumor lung tissue. These receptors were obtained from a man in his sixties with non-small cell lung cancer.

The CDR3 bases are TGTGCCAGTAGTACGGTTGGAGTGAGCACTGAAGCTTTCTTT. It yields the protein CASSTVGVSTEAFF. This chain connects TRBV6-1 to TRBJ1-1; D call uncertain. Per the germline V gene, CDR1 is MNHNS and CDR2 is SASEGT. CDR3 length: 14 residues. Deletions cut 9 bases from V and 4 bases from J, with 18 bases between.

Concerning this clonotype: Being one base from a much bigger clone, this may be a read error. This chain connects TRBV4-2 to TRBJ2-7; D remains unclear. The length of the CDR3 is 12 residues. Germline CDR1 LGHNA, CDR2 YNFKEQ. In DNA form, the CDR3 reads TGTCCCAGCAGCCATAACTCCTACGAGCAGTACTTC. Its translation is CPSSHNSYEQYF.

Concerning this clonotype: With a much larger clone just one base away, this may be a read error. The CDR3 end shows no conserved phenylalanine or tryptophan, and so a read error is likely. The chain recombines TRBV5-4 with TRBJ2-7; D is unresolved. V gave up 4 bases and J gave up 7 bases, with 9 bases separating them. The CDR3 is made up of 11 amino acids. Germline V gene lookup returns CDR1 SGHNT and CDR2 YYREEE (reference sequence). CDR3 sequence (DNA): TGTGCCAGCAGCATTGGTTTGGAGCAGTACTCC. Protein product: CASSIGLEQYS.

As for this clonotype: At one end, the junction sequence differs from germline, possibly due to a read error. J is TRBJ2-3 and V is TRBV11-3; weak D call: TRBD2 (6 bases). Per the germline V gene, CDR1 is SGHNT and CDR2 is YENEEA. The CDR3 extends over 16 amino acids. The CDR3 spells CASSLLAGWYTDTQYF. The CDR3 region has the DNA TGTGCAAGCAGCTTACTCGCGGGATGGTACACAGATACGCAGTATTTT.

Points on this clonotype: At one end, the junction sequence differs from germline, possibly due to a read error. The V and J genes are TRBV20-1 and TRBJ2-2; no reliable D call. The CDR3 spans 14 residues. Per germline, CDR1 DFQATT and CDR2 SNEGSKA (reference sequence). For the CDR3, the DNA is TGCAGTTCTAGATTCTCTAAGAACACCAGGGAGCTGTTTTTT. It translates to CSSRFSKNTRELFF.

Points on this clonotype: Its ends do not fully match the called genes, so a read error is possible. The chain recombines TRBV6-2 or TRBV6-3 with TRBJ2-3, with D perhaps matching TRBD1 (6 bases). Germline V gene lookup returns CDR1 MNHEY and CDR2 SVGEGT. The CDR3 has 14 amino acids. This CDR3 is CASRYSDSTDMQYF. The DNA for the CDR3 is TGTGCCAGCAGATACTCGGACAGCACAGATATGCAGTATTTT.

Remarks on this clonotype: This clone may be a read error of a much larger clone one base away. The chain is built from TRBV28 and TRBJ2-3; a possible D gene is TRBD1 (5 bases). The length of the CDR3 is 13 residues. Per the germline V gene, CDR1 is MDHEN and CDR2 is SYDVKM. The CDR3 loop reads CANSFSGKDTQYF. DNA for the CDR3: TGTGCCAACAGTTTTTCAGGGAAAGATACGCAGTATTTT.

Remarks on this clonotype: Because the CDR3 is missing its conserved closing phenylalanine or tryptophan, this is likely a read error. The rearrangement uses TRBV11-1 and TRBJ2-1; D is undetermined. This CDR3 comprises 18 residues. Germline V CDR1 and CDR2: SGHAT, FQDESV (reference sequence). V lost 0 bases, J lost 11 bases, and 26 bases lay in between. For the CDR3, the DNA is TGTGCCAGCAGCTTAGCGCAAGTCTATGCTAGGCAGATCCCCCAGCAGTTCATC. Translating it yields CASSLAQVYARQIPQQFI.

This clonotype was seen repeatedly, ten times or more. The junction departs from the called germline gene at one end, perhaps through a read error. The rearrangement joins TRBV4-2 to TRBJ2-5; 10 bases fit TRBD2. The CDR3 runs 15 residues. Germline V gene lookup returns CDR1 LGHNA and CDR2 YNFKEQ. CDR3 sequence reads: CASSPGTSDQETQYF. As DNA, the CDR3 is TGTGCCAGCAGCCCGGGGACTAGCGACCAGGAGACCCAGTACTTC.

As regards this clonotype: A much more abundant neighbour one base away suggests this may be a read error. V gene TRBV5-6 combines with J gene TRBJ2-3; 11 bases agree with TRBD1. Germline CDR1 is SGHDT and CDR2 is YYEEEE. The CDR3 is 16 amino acids. The ends lost 0 bases at V and 7 bases at J; junction bases unmatched: 7. Written as DNA, the CDR3 is TGTGCCAGCAGCTTGGTTGGGGACAGGGGGACATATACGCAGTATTTT. It is translated as CASSLVGDRGTYTQYF. Filled out from reference TRBV5-6 and TRBJ2-3, the complete variable domain reads DAGVTQSPTHLIKTRGQQVTLRCSPKSGHDTVSWYQQALGQGPQFIFQYYEEEERQRGNFPDRFSGHQFPNYSSELNVNALLLGDSALYLCASSLVGDRGTYTQYFGPGTRLTVL.

On this clonotype itself: Sequence at one end of the junction differs from germline and may be a read error. The V call is TRBV6-5, the J call TRBJ2-5; D unresolved. Per germline, CDR1 MNHEY and CDR2 SVGAGI. The CDR3 totals 15 residues. The CDR3 DNA is TGTGCCAGCAGTTTTCAAGGGCGTACACAAGAGACGCAGTACTTC. This encodes CASSFQGRTQETQYF.

Points on this clonotype: No conserved phenylalanine or tryptophan ends this CDR3, so it is likely a read error. J is TRBJ2-6 and V is TRBV6-5; 10 nucleotides match TRBD2. The CDR3 is 17 residues long. Germline V gene sequence: CDR1 MNHEY, CDR2 SVGAGI. The CDR3 sequence: CTSSLAGASSRANVLTL. The CDR3 nucleotides are TGTACCAGCAGCCTAGCGGGAGCCAGCTCTAGGGCCAACGTCCTGACTTTA.

This clonotype has ten or more counts. A much larger clone differs from this one at a single base, so this may be a read error. The chain joins TRBV11-3 to TRBJ2-5; 8 bases fit TRBD1. The CDR3 has 14 amino acids. The germline gives CDR1 SGHNT, CDR2 YENEEA. This CDR3 reads CASSKTDREETQHF. The CDR3 nucleotides read TGTGCCAGCAGCAAAACGGACAGGGAAGAGACCCAGCACTTC.

Details on this clonotype: Because the CDR3 is missing its conserved closing phenylalanine or tryptophan, this is likely a read error. The J gene is TRBJ1-1, the V gene TRBV29-1; no reliable D call. This CDR3 contains 12 residues. Per germline, CDR1 SQVTM and CDR2 ANQGSEA. The CDR3 spells CSVEGGSSEAFY. The CDR3, as DNA: TGCAGTGTTGAAGGTGGATCCTCTGAAGCTTTCTAT.

In the case of this clonotype: At one of its ends the junction is not consistent with the germline gene, which may arise from a read error. The gene calls are TRBV6-5 and TRBJ2-1; D is perhaps TRBD1 (6 bases). CDR3 length: 16 amino acids. Germline-derived CDR1 and CDR2 are MNHEY and SVGAGI. The CDR3 loop is CASSYSQGLSYNEQFF. The CDR3 coding sequence is TGTGCCAGCAGTTACTCGCAGGGGCTGAGCTACAATGAACAGTTCTTC.

On this clonotype itself: One end of the junction is discordant with germline, which a read error may explain. The DNA for the CDR3 is TGTGCCAGCAGTCCGACAGAATCTGGGACCAACGTCCTGACCTTC. It is translated as CASSPTESGTNVLTF. The gene calls are TRBV6-2 or TRBV6-3 and TRBJ2-6; either TRBD1 or TRBD2 may supply D (5 bases each). The CDR3 totals 15 residues. CDR1 MNHEY and CDR2 SVGEGT come from the germline V gene.

A word on this clonotype: The junction departs from germline at one end; a sequencing error may be responsible. The rearrangement joins TRBV20-1 to TRBJ1-5; a possible D gene is TRBD1 (6 bases). CDR1 and CDR2 (germline): DFQATT, SNEGSKA (reference sequence). CDR3 size: 15 residues. CDR3 residues: CNARNQGFPNQPQHF. The DNA for the CDR3 is TGCAATGCTCGTAACCAGGGGTTTCCTAATCAGCCACAGCATTTT.

This clonotype was observed once. Being one base from a much bigger clone, this may be a read error. This likely comes from a read error, as the CDR3 has no conserved phenylalanine or tryptophan at its end. V usage is TRBV5-4 and J usage is TRBJ1-1; possible D gene TRBD1, 6 bases. Germline V lookup: CDR1 SGHNT, CDR2 YYREEE (reference sequence). This CDR3 comprises 17 residues. V lost 4 bases and J 0 bases, leaving 19 bases between the germline ends. DNA of the CDR3: TGTGCCAGCAGCCCTGATGGGAGGGGGGTTATGAACACTGAAGCTTTCTGT. It yields the protein CASSPDGRGVMNTEAFC.

About this clonotype: Sequence at one end of the junction differs from germline and may be a read error. The chain employs TRBV4-3 and TRBJ2-7; maybe TRBD1 (7 bases). CDR3 length equals 14 residues. Germline V CDR1 and CDR2: LGHNA, YSLEER. This CDR3 is CASSQRGRGDEQYF. In DNA, the CDR3 is TGCGCCAGCAGCCAACGGGGCAGGGGGGACGAGCAGTATTTC.

This clonotype was observed a few times. CDR3 DNA sequence: TGTGCCAGCTCTGCCGCTAGCGGACCCTACGAGCAGTACTTC. This encodes CASSAASGPYEQYF. The rearrangement uses TRBV18 and TRBJ2-7; 7 nucleotides match TRBD2. The ends lost 6 bases at V and 2 bases at J; junction bases unmatched: 7. The CDR3 totals 14 residues. Per the germline V gene, CDR1 is KGHSH and CDR2 is LQKENI.

Comment on this clonotype: Because it lacks the conserved phenylalanine or tryptophan at the end, this CDR3 is likely a read error. The chain carries TRBV29-1 and TRBJ2-5, with 7 bases that match TRBD2. Germline CDR1 reads SQVTM; CDR2 reads ANQGSEA. The CDR3 is 13 amino acids. The CDR3 loop reads CRVGLAGEEAQYL. CDR3 bases: TGCAGGGTTGGATTGGCGGGGGAAGAGGCCCAGTACTTA.

Of note for this clonotype: The junction shows a germline mismatch at one end, possibly a read error. This chain's CDR3 is CASTSRLANYERYF. As DNA, the CDR3 is TGTGCCAGCACCTCCAGGCTAGCGAACTACGAGCGGTATTTC. V usage is TRBV13 and J usage is TRBJ2-7; the D gene is possibly TRBD2 (6 bases). CDR1 and CDR2 (germline): PRHDT, FYEKMQ (reference sequence). The CDR3 is 14 residues long.